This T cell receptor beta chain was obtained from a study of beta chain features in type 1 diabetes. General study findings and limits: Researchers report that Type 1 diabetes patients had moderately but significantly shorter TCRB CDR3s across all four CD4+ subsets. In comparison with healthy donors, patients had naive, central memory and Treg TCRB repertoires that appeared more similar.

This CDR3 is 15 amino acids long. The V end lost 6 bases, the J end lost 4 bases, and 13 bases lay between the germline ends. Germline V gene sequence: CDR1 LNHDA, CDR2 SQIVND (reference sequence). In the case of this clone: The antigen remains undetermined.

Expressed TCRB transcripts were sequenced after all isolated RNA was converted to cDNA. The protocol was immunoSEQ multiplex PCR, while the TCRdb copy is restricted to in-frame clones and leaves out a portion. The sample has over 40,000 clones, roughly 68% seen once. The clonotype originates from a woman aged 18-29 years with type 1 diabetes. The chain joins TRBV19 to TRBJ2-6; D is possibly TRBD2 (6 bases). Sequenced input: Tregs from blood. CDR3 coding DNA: TGTGCCAGTAGCGACGGGGGTTACGGGGCCAACGTCCTGACTTTC. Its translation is CASSDGGYGANVLTF.